This paragraph covers one T cell receptor beta chain sequence. The sample comes from a study of T-cell reconstitution after alpha-beta-depleted transplantation in children. Unique molecular identifiers featured in how the TCRbeta library was prepared. TCRdb passed the PCR reads through MiXCR, listing each CDR3 protein once. The sample lists 600,000 to 700,000 distinct CDR3 sequences, roughly 15% seen once, with 0.9% to 1.2% in the top ten. J gave up 7 bases and V 6 bases, and 4 bases lay outside the gene matches. The CDR3 length is 12 residues. Germline CDR1 is SGHVS and CDR2 is FNYEAQ. Sample: PBMCs from the stem cell graft donor, taken from the stem cell graft. This sequence was found in a human donor who donated a stem cell graft to a child with acute myeloid leukemia. The V and J genes are TRBV7-6 and TRBJ1-1; 8 positions match TRBD1. CDR3 region: CASRSGTGEAFF. The CDR3, as DNA: TGTGCCAGCAGAAGCGGGACAGGTGAAGCTTTCTTT.